The subject of this entry is one T cell receptor (beta chain). Antigen: not known. The data were taken from a study of CD8 T cells in Susac syndrome. Study-wide findings and caveats: It was acknowledged in the study that the number of individuals who were included in its TCR sequencing and HLA analysis was relatively small.

This CDR3 region has 15 residues. Germline V gene sequence: CDR1 LNHDA, CDR2 SQIVND (reference sequence). The ends lost 6 bases at V and 2 bases at J; junction bases unmatched: 6. The study sequenced TCR beta in blood CD8+ and CD4+ T cells. The multiple sclerosis control cohort comprised treatment-naive individuals presenting with stable or active relapsing-remitting disease. When the RNA was reverse transcribed, random hexamers were used with an input of roughly 0.5 to 1 ug. A single record per CDR3 protein comes from TCRdb applying MiXCR to the immunoSEQ multiplex PCR reads. The sample yields fewer than 300,000 distinct CDR3 sequences, 85% seen once.

This sequence was found in a human donor with multiple sclerosis. This chain links TRBV19 with TRBJ2-7, with TRBD1 matching over 11 bases. Sequences were obtained from CD8+ T cells from PBMCs. The CDR3 reads CASSAGGQGAYEQYF. CDR3 in DNA: TGTGCCAGTAGCGCCGGGGGACAGGGGGCCTACGAGCAGTACTTC.